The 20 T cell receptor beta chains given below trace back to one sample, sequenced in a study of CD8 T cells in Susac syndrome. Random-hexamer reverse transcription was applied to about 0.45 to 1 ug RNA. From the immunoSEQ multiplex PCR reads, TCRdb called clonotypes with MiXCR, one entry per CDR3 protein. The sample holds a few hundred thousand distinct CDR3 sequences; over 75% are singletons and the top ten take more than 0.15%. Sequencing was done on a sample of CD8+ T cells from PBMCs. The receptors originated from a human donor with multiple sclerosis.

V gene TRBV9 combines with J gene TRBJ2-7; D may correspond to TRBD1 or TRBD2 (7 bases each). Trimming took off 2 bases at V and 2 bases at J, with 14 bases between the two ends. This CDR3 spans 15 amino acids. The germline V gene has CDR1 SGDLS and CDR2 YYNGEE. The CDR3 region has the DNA TGTGCCAGCAGCGTCGGGGGGACAGAAACCTACGAGCAGTACTTC. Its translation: CASSVGGTETYEQYF.

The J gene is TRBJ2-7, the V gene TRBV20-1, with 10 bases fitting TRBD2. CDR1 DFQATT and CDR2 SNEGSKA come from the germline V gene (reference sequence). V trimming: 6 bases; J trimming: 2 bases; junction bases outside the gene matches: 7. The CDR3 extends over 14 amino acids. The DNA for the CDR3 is TGCAGTGCACCTACTAGCGGGATCACCTACGAGCAGTACTTC. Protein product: CSAPTSGITYEQYF.

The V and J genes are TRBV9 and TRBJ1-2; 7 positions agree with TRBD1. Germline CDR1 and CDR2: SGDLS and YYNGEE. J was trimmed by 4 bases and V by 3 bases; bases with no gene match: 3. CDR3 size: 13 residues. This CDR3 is CASSGTGAYGYTF. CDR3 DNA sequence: TGTGCCAGCAGCGGAACAGGGGCCTATGGCTACACCTTC.

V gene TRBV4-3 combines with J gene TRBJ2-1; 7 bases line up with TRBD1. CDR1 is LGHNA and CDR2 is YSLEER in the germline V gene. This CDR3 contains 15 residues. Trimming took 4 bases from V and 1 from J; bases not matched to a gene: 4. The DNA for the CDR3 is TGCGCCAGCAGCCCCGTCAGGGGGTCCTACAATGAGCAGTTCTTC. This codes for CASSPVRGSYNEQFF.

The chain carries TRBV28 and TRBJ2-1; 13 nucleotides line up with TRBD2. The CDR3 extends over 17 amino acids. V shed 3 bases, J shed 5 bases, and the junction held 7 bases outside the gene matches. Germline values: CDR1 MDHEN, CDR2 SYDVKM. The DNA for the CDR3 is TGTGCCAGCAGTTTGGTTGGACTAGCGGGAGAAGACAATGAGCAGTTCTTC. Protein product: CASSLVGLAGEDNEQFF.

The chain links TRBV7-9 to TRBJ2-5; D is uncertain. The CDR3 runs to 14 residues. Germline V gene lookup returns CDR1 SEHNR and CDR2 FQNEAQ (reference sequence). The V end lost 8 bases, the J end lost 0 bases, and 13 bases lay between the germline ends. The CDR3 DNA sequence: TGTGCCAGCGGAACCCTAGAGGACCAAGAGACCCAGTACTTC. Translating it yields CASGTLEDQETQYF.

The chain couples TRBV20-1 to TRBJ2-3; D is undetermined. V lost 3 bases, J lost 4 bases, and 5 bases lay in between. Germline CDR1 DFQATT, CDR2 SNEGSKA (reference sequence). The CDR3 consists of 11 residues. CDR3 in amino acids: CSASRSDTQYF. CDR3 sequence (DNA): TGCAGTGCTAGTAGGTCAGATACGCAGTATTTT.

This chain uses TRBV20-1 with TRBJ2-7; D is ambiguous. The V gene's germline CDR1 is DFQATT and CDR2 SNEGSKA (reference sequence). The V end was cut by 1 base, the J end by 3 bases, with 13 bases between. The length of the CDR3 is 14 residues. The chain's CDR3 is CSARVPDILYEQYF. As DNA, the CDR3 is TGCAGTGCTAGAGTCCCAGACATACTCTACGAGCAGTACTTC.

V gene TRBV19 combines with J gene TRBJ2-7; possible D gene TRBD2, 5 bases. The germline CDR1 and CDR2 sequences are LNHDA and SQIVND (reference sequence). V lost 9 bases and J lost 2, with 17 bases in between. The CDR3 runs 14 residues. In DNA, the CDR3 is TGTGCCAGAGAGCCCGAGGACTGTACCTACGAGCAGTACTTC. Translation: CAREPEDCTYEQYF.

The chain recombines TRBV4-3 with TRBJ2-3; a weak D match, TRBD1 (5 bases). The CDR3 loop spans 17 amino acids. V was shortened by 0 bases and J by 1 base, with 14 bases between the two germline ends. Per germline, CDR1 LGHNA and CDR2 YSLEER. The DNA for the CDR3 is TGCGCCAGCAGCCAAGATAGAGGAGACAGCCGCACAGATACGCAGTATTTT. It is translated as CASSQDRGDSRTDTQYF.

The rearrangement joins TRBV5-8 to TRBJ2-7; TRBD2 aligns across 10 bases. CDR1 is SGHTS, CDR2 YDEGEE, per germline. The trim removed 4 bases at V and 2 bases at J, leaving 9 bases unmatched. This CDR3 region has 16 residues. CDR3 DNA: TGTGCCAGCAGCCCAGATGCAGGACTAGCGGCCTACGAGCAGTACTTC. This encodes CASSPDAGLAAYEQYF.

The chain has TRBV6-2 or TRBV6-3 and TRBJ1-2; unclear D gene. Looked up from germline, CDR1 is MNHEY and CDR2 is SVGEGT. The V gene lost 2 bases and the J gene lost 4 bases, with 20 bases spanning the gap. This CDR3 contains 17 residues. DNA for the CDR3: TGTGCCAGCAGTTACCCCGGCGGAGGAGCACTACTCTATGGCTACACCTTC. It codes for CASSYPGGGALLYGYTF.

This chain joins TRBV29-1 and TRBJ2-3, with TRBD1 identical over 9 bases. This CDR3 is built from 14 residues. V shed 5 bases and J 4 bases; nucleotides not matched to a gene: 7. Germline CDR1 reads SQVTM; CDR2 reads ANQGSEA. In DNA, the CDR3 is TGCAGCGTTAGCGGGACAGGGTGGCCAGATACGCAGTATTTT. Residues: CSVSGTGWPDTQYF.

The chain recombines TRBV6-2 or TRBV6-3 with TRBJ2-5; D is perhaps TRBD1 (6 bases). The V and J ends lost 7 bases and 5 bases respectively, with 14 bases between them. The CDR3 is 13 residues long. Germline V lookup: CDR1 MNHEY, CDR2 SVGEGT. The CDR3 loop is CASKRTETETQYF. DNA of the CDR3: TGTGCCAGCAAGCGGACAGAGACGGAGACCCAGTACTTC.

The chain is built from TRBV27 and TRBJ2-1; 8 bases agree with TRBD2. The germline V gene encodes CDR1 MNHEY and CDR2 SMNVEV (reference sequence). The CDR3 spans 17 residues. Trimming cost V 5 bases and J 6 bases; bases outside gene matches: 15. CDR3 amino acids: CASSPLSVAGSLNEQFF. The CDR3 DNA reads TGTGCCAGCAGTCCTCTCTCGGTAGCGGGGTCCCTCAATGAGCAGTTCTTC.

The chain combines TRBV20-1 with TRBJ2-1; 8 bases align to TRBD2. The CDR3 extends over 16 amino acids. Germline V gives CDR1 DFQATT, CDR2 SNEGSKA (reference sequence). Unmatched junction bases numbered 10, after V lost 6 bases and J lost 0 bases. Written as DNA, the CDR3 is TGCAGTGCCCCGGGAGGGGATAGCGTCTCCTACAATGAGCAGTTCTTC. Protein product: CSAPGGDSVSYNEQFF.

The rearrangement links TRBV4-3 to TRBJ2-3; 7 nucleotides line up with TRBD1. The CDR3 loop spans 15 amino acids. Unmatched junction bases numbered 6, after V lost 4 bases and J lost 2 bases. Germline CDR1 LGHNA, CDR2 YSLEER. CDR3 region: CASSPTQGITDTQYF. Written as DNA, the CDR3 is TGCGCCAGCAGCCCAACACAGGGGATCACAGATACGCAGTATTTT.

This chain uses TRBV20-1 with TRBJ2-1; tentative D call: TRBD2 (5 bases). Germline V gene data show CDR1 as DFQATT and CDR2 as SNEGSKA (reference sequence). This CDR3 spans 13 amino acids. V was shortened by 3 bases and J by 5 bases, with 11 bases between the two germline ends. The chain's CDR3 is CSASPSWDNEQFF. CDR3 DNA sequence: TGCAGTGCTAGTCCTAGCTGGGACAATGAGCAGTTCTTC.

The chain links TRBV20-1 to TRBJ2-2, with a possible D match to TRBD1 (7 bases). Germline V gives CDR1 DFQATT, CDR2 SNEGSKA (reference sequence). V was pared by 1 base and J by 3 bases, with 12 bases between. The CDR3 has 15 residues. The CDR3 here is CSARVTGTYTGELFF. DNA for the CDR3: TGCAGTGCTAGAGTGACAGGGACTTACACCGGGGAGCTGTTTTTT.

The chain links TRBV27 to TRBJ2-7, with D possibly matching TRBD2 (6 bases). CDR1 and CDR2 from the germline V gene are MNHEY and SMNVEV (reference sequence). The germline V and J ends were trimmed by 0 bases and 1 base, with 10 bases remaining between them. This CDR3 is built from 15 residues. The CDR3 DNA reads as TGTGCCAGCAGTTTATCTTTAGCGGAATCCTACGAGCAGTACTTC. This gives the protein CASSLSLAESYEQYF.